This entry concerns a single T cell receptor beta chain. Its target antigen remains unknown. Base qualities are not recorded, but no much larger clone differs from it by a single base. The sample comes from a study of cytomegalovirus exposure and HLA in healthy donors (dated by TCRdb to the late 2010s). About the full investigation: According to a later analysis, the roughly 120 validation repertoires were produced on the same platform as the roughly 600 repertoires of the first cohort. The study aimed to test whether cataloging public T cell receptors could reveal signatures of past pathogen exposure. The study combined high-throughput TCR immunosequencing, statistical association of individual TCRs with disease status, and machine learning to predict cytomegalovirus infection status. A separate validation cohort of over 95 different subjects was used in addition to the roughly 620-subject first cohort.

The donors were included in the validation cohort of 130 or so subjects, a group kept apart from the approximately 700-subject first cohort. The study at large found these results: The classifier was reported to diagnose cytomegalovirus status with high specificity and sensitivity in both the original cohort and the validation cohort. Of the cluster scores, around 95% were above 0 in a later analysis, which found that TCRs clustered in the first cohort also tended to co-occur in the roughly 130 validation repertoires. In the study, 164 TCR beta chains were listed as associated with cytomegalovirus. The authors suggested that the approach could potentially be extended to other disease states and immunological phenotypes. Across donors, most TCR sequences were observed very rarely, whereas some public TCRs were present in many individuals. In vitro tests confirmed that three of the cytomegalovirus-associated TCR beta chains recognize cytomegalovirus antigens. The validation cohort had no HLA typing available for a later analysis, so co-occurrence within that cohort was assessed over all 120 or so repertoires.

Libraries were constructed by the immunoSEQ multiplex PCR assay. Per the source publication's procedure: A statistical classification framework was built for diagnosing cytomegalovirus status from the catalog of TCR beta chain sequences. TCRdb re-hosts the immuneACCESS table, in-frame sequences only. Its copies lack some clones; in the studies checked, an unresolved V gene accounts for under half of them, and the cause for the rest is not known. The DNA was the basis for D and trimming; V, J and clone size are from that table. Across this sample there are 150,000 to 200,000 clones, with around nine tenths seen only once. Roughly 1.3% of the sample belongs to the ten largest clones. The V end gives up 4 bases and the J end 0 bases, leaving 5 bases in the junction not matched to a gene. CDR1 and CDR2 (LGHNA, YNFKEQ) derive from the germline V gene. The CDR3, from cysteine to phenylalanine, totals 15 residues. The DNA shown is the 45-base CDR3, in frame from base 1.

This receptor was obtained from a woman aged 25 to 45 in good health and CMV-seronegative. The sequencing sample was made of PBMCs. The V and J genes are TRBV4-2 and TRBJ1-2; 7 nucleotides in the junction match TRBD1. The bases are TGTGCCAGCAGCCGAACACAGGGGACTAACTATGGCTACACCTTC. Its protein reads: CASSRTQGTNYGYTF.